This paragraph covers one TCR beta chain sequence. The source of the sample is a study of shared T cell receptors in the human thymus. The table came from immunoSEQ multiplex PCR; TCRdb's copy has only in-frame clones and leaves some out. The sample contains hundreds of thousands of clones, around 87% of which appear only once. This same sample was also part of a study on human thymus T cells. As that study records: Unrelated people showed highly overlapping thymic repertoires, related research reported.

The origin of this receptor is a boy under two years old with a congenital heart defect. The sample taken for sequencing was thymocytes.

The CDR3, as DNA: TGTGCCAGCAGCTTAGGACTCGGGGTGGGCTATGGCTACACCTTC. It codes for CASSLGLGVGYGYTF. The chain employs TRBV7-2 and TRBJ1-2; D ambiguous. The length of the CDR3 is 15 residues. V was pared by 1 base and J by 4 bases, with 13 bases between. Germline loops: CDR1 SGHTA, CDR2 FQGNSA.